This T cell receptor beta chain stems from a study of CD8 T cells in ankylosing spondylitis. Whole-study results and caveats: A TCR beta motif of roughly 8 highly homologous variants appeared characteristic of ankylosing spondylitis blood.

TCRdb re-called the 5' RACE reads through MiXCR, storing one row per CDR3 protein. The table records 500,000 or so distinct CDR3 sequences, over 4% of them present only once. This clonotype was seen many times. No antigen is known for it. Source material: blood, either unsorted or a sorted T cell fraction (not recorded which). This clonotype was obtained from a male donor with ankylosing spondylitis.

The CDR3 is CASRDSQQYF. The CDR3, as DNA: TGTGCCAGCAGAGACAGTCAGCAGTACTTC. J is TRBJ2-7 and V is TRBV28, with D possibly matching TRBD1 (5 bases). This CDR3 contains 10 residues. The V end was cut by 6 bases, the J end by 8 bases, with 8 bases between. Germline assignment: CDR1 MDHEN and CDR2 SYDVKM.